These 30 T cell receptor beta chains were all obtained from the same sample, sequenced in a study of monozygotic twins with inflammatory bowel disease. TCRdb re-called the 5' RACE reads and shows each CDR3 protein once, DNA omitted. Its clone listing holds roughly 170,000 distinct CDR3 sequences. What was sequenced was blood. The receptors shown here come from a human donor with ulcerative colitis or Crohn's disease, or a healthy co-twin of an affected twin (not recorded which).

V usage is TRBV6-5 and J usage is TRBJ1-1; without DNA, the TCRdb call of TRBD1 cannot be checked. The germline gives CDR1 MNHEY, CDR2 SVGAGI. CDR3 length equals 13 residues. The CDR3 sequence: CASSYGGWAEAFF.

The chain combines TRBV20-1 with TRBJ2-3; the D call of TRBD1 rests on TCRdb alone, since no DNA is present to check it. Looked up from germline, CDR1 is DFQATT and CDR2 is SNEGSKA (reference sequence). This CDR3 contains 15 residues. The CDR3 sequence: CSASAQGLNTDTQYF.

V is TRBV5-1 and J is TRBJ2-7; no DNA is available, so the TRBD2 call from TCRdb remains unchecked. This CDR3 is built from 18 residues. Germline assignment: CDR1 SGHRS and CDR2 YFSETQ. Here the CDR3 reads CASSSRQGSSGSSYEQYF.

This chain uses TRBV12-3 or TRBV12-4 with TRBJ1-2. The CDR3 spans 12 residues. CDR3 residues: CASTPGLYGYTF.

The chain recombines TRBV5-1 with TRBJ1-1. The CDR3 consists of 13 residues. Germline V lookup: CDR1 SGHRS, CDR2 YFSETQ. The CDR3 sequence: CASSLWRNTEAFF.

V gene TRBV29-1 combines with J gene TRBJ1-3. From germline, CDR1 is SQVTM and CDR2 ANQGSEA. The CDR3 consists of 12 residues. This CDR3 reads CSVRSSGNTIYF.

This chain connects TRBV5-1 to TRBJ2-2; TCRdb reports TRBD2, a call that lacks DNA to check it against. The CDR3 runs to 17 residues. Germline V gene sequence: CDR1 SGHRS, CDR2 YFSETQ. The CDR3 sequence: CASSLAWLAGGTGELFF. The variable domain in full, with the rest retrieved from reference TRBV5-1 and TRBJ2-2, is KAGVTQTPRYLIKTRGQQVTLSCSPISGHRSVSWYQQTPGQGLQFLFEYFSETQRNKGNFPGRFSGRQFSNSRSEMNVSTLELGDSALYLCASSLAWLAGGTGELFFGEGSRLTVL.

The CDR3 here is CSARVLGGDTGELFF. The chain links TRBV20-1 to TRBJ2-2. This CDR3 contains 15 residues. Germline V gene data show CDR1 as DFQATT and CDR2 as SNEGSKA (reference sequence).

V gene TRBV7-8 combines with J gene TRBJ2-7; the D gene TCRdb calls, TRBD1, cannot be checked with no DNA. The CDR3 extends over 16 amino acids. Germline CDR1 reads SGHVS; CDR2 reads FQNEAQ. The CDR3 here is CASSLGMGTGVHEQYF. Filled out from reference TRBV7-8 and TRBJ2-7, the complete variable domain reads GAGVSQSPRYKVAKRGQDVALRCDPISGHVSLFWYQQALGQGPEFLTYFQNEAQLDKSGLPSDRFFAERPEGSVSTLKIQRTQQEDSAVYLCASSLGMGTGVHEQYFGPGTRLTVT.

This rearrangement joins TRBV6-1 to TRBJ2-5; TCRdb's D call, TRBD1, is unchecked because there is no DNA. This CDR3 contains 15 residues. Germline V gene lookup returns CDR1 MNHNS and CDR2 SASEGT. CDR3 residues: CASSEWGTTVETQYF.

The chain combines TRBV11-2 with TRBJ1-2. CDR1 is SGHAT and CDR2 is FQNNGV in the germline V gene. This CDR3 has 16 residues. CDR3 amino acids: CASTPVGVASNYGYTF.

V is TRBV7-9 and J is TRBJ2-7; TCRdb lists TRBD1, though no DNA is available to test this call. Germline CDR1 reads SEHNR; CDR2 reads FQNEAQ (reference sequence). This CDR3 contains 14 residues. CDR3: CASSGTESSYEQYF.

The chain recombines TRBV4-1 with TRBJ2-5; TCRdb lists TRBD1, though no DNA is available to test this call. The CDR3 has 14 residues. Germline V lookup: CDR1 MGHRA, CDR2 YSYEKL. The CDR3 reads CASSQGTKQETQYF.

CDR3 residues: CASSHPQGTYGYTF. The chain is built from TRBV7-9 and TRBJ1-2; TCRdb's D call, TRBD1, is unchecked because there is no DNA. CDR3 size: 14 residues. Germline V CDR1 and CDR2: SEHNR, FQNEAQ (reference sequence).

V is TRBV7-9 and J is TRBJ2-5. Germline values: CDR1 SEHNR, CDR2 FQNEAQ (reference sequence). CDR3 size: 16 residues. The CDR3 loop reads CASSLVVTVPKETQYF.

The CDR3: CASSLEMGPSTDTQYF. The genes are TRBV11-2 and TRBJ2-3; TCRdb's D call of TRBD2 is untestable without DNA. This CDR3 region has 16 residues. Germline values: CDR1 SGHAT, CDR2 FQNNGV.

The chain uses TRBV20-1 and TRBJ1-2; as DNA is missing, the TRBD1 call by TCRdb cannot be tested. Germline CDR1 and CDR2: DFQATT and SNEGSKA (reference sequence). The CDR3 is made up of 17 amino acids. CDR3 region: CSAPILGQGALNYGYTF.

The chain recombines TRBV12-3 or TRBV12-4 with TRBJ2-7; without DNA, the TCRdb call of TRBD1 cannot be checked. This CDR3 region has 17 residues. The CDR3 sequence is CASSTRSPGQGVYEQYF.

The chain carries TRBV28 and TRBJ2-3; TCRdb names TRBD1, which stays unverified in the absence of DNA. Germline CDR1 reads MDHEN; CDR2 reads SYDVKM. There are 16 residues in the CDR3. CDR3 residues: CASSRSGAGPTDTQYF.

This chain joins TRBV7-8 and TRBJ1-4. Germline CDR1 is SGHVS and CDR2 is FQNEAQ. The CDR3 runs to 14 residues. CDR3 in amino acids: CASSLGTTNEKLFF.

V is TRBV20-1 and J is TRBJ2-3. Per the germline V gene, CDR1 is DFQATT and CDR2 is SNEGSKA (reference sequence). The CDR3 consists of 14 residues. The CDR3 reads CSARVRRNVDTQYF.

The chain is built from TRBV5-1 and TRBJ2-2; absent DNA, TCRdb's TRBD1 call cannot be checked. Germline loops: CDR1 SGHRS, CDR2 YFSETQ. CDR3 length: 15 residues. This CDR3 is CASSRGQSLTGELFF.

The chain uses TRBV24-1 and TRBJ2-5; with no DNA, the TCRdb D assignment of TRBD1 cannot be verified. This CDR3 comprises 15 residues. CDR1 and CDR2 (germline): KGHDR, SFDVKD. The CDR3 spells CATSAPDGNQETQYF.

CDR3 sequence reads: CASSSLTSANTGELFF. V is TRBV6-2 or TRBV6-3 and J is TRBJ2-2; with no DNA, the TCRdb D assignment of TRBD2 cannot be verified. The CDR3 totals 16 residues. Germline CDR1 MNHEY, CDR2 SVGEGT.

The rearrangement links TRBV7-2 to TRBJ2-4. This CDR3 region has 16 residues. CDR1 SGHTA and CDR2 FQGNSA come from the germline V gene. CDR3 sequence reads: CASSSSFGYSKNIQYF.

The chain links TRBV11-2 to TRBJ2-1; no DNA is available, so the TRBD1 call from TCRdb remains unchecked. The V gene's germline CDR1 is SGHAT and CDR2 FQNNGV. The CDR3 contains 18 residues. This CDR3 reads CASFSPRARGKSRNEQFF.

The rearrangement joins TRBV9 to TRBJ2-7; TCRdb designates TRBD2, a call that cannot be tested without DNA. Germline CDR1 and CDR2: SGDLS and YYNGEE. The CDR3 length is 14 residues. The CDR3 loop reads CASSGSPEFYEQYF.

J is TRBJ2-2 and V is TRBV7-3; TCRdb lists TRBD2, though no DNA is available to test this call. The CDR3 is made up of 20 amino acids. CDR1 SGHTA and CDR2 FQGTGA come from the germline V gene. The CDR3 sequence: CASSFSGAPAGLAGNGELFF. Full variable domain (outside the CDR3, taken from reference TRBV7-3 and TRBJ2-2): GAGVSQTPSNKVTEKGKYVELRCDPISGHTALYWYRQSLGQGPEFLIYFQGTGAADDSGLPNDRFFAVRPEGSVSTLKIQRTERGDSAVYLCASSFSGAPAGLAGNGELFFGEGSRLTVL.

CDR3 in amino acids: CASSLGSTGVPSNQPQHF. The chain recombines TRBV7-8 with TRBJ1-5; TCRdb's assignment of TRBD1 cannot be checked, as there is no DNA. CDR3 length: 18 residues. Germline V gene sequence: CDR1 SGHVS, CDR2 FQNEAQ.

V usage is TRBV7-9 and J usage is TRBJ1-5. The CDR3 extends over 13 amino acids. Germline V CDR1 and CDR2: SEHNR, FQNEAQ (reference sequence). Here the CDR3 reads CASSVQENQPQHF. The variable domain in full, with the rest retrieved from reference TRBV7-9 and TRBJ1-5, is DTGVSQNPRHKITKRGQNVTFRCDPISEHNRLYWYRQTLGQGPEFLTYFQNEAQLEKSRLLSDRFSAERPKGSFSTLEIQRTEQGDSAMYLCASSVQENQPQHFGDGTRLSIL.